These 30 T cell receptor beta chains were all obtained from the same sample, sequenced in a study of lymphopenia after photon versus proton radiotherapy. Generated by immunoSEQ multiplex PCR, the TCRdb table keeps only in-frame clones and is missing some. The data show around 59,000 clones, roughly 84% seen once. The source material was peripheral blood, sampled from a patient treated with proton-based radiotherapy. The receptors were gathered from a man in his sixties with pancreatic cancer.

In regard to this clone: No conserved phenylalanine or tryptophan is present at the end of the CDR3, so a read error is the likely explanation. The rearrangement joins TRBV7-7 to TRBJ1-1, with TRBD1 as a possible D gene (6 bases). CDR1 is SSHAT and CDR2 is FNYEAQ in the germline V gene (reference sequence). The CDR3 extends over 13 amino acids. The CDR3: CASSPGGLTEAFS. In nucleotides, the CDR3 is TGTGCTAGCAGCCCCGGGGGGCTCACTGAAGCTTTCTCT.

The chain is built from TRBV5-1 and TRBJ2-1; 9 nucleotides line up with TRBD2. The CDR3 runs to 16 residues. Germline CDR1 SGHRS, CDR2 YFSETQ. V trimming: 0 bases; J trimming: 4 bases; junction bases outside the gene matches: 5. The CDR3 here is CASSLVASGTYNEQFF. Here the CDR3 DNA reads TGCGCCAGCAGCTTGGTGGCTAGCGGGACTTACAATGAGCAGTTCTTC.

This clone occurred once. The V gene is TRBV9, the J gene TRBJ1-1; D is undetermined. The germline CDR1 and CDR2 sequences are SGDLS and YYNGEE. Between the trimmed V and J ends, which lost 3 bases and 6 bases, there was a span of 9 bases. The CDR3 runs 12 residues. The CDR3 region is CASSAGRAEAFF. For the CDR3, the DNA is TGTGCCAGCAGCGCAGGACGTGCTGAAGCTTTCTTT.

The CDR3: CAISEAVAEQYF. The CDR3 DNA sequence: TGTGCCATCAGTGAGGCGGTAGCCGAGCAGTACTTC. V usage is TRBV10-3 and J usage is TRBJ2-7; D ambiguous. Between the trimmed V and J ends, which lost 2 bases and 6 bases, there was a span of 8 bases. The CDR3 length is 12 residues. Germline V gene lookup returns CDR1 ENHRY and CDR2 SYGVKD.

The chain is built from TRBV2 and TRBJ2-2; unclear D gene. V gave up 7 bases and J gave up 4 bases, with 10 bases separating them. CDR3 length: 13 residues. Germline V gives CDR1 SNHLY, CDR2 FYNNEI. DNA of the CDR3: TGTGCCAGCATTCGGAGTGGCACCGGGGAGCTGTTTTTT. Translating gives CASIRSGTGELFF.

This rearrangement joins TRBV6-1 to TRBJ2-3, with no clear D. The CDR3 loop spans 15 amino acids. Germline values: CDR1 MNHNS, CDR2 SASEGT. Trimming removed 2 bases from V and 0 bases from J, with 9 bases in between. CDR3 sequence reads: CASSELGVSTDTQYF. In DNA, the CDR3 is TGTGCCAGCAGTGAACTGGGCGTTAGCACAGATACGCAGTATTTT.

V and J are TRBV5-4 and TRBJ2-7; D is undetermined. Looked up from germline, CDR1 is SGHNT and CDR2 is YYREEE (reference sequence). CDR3 length: 16 amino acids. Trimming removed 0 bases at V and 4 bases at J, with 17 bases between. The CDR3 sequence: CASSLAGLGVGYEQYF. CDR3 nucleotides: TGTGCCAGCAGCTTGGCCGGTCTAGGAGTGGGGTACGAGCAGTACTTC. Filled out from reference TRBV5-4 and TRBJ2-7, the complete variable domain reads ETGVTQSPTHLIKTRGQQVTLRCSSQSGHNTVSWYQQALGQGPQFIFQYYREEENGRGNFPPRFSGLQFPNYSSELNVNALELDDSALYLCASSLAGLGVGYEQYFGPGTRLTVT.

This chain connects TRBV19 to TRBJ2-1, with 7 positions matching TRBD2. Germline V gene lookup returns CDR1 LNHDA and CDR2 SQIVND (reference sequence). There are 13 residues in the CDR3. The V gene end was trimmed by 3 bases and the J gene end by 8 bases; junction bases not matched to a gene: 4. The CDR3 DNA follows: TGTGCCAGTAGTATCAGCGGGACCGATGAGCAGTTCTTC. It yields the protein CASSISGTDEQFF.

The count of this clone is one. The chain employs TRBV27 and TRBJ2-3, with D tentatively TRBD1 or TRBD2 (5 bases each). Germline CDR1 is MNHEY and CDR2 is SMNVEV (reference sequence). V dropped 4 bases and J dropped 1 base, with 9 bases sitting between them. CDR3 size: 14 residues. This CDR3 is CASSYRDRTDTQYF. CDR3 nucleotides: TGTGCCAGCAGTTATAGGGACCGCACAGATACGCAGTATTTT.

This chain connects TRBV5-3 to TRBJ1-1; no reliable D call. Being an ORF, TRBV5-3 has a function that is uncertain. V lost 4 bases and J 4 bases, leaving 20 bases between the germline ends. This CDR3 contains 16 residues. CDR3 DNA: TGTGCCAGAAGCCCCCAACAGTATTATCCGGGCACTGAAGCTTTCTTT. Translating gives CARSPQQYYPGTEAFF.

The chain links TRBV29-1 to TRBJ1-5; D remains unclear. V was clipped by 4 bases and J by 2 bases, with 6 bases between them. Germline V gives CDR1 SQVTM, CDR2 ANQGSEA. CDR3 length: 12 residues. The CDR3 nucleotides are TGCAGCGTTGGGCAGGGCAATCAGCCCCAGCATTTT. It translates to CSVGQGNQPQHF.

The V gene is TRBV30, the J gene TRBJ1-5, with D possibly matching TRBD1 (5 bases). CDR1 is GTSNPN and CDR2 is SVGIG in the germline V gene (reference sequence). Deletions cut 5 bases from V and 2 bases from J, with 10 bases between. The CDR3 has 13 residues. The DNA of the CDR3 is TGTGCCTGGGAGCAGGGCGGCAATCAGCCCCAGCATTTT. It encodes CAWEQGGNQPQHF. The full variable domain, in which reference TRBV30 and TRBJ1-5 provide the parts outside the CDR3, is SQTIHQWPATLVQPVGSPLSLECTVEGTSNPNLYWYRQAAGRGLQLLFYSVGIGQISSEVPQNLSASRPQDRQFILSSKKLLLSDSGFYLCAWEQGGNQPQHFGDGTRLSIL.

V gene TRBV5-1 combines with J gene TRBJ2-3; TRBD2 matches 12 bases. Per the germline V gene, CDR1 is SGHRS and CDR2 is YFSETQ. Trimming removed 7 bases from V and 8 bases from J; junction bases left unmatched: 11. The CDR3 runs to 15 residues. The CDR3 coding sequence is TGCGCCAGCCGAACGACTAGCGGGAGTGGCGGTACGCAGTATTTT. It specifies CASRTTSGSGGTQYF. Based on the CDR3 plus reference TRBV5-1 and TRBJ2-3, the full variable domain is KAGVTQTPRYLIKTRGQQVTLSCSPISGHRSVSWYQQTPGQGLQFLFEYFSETQRNKGNFPGRFSGRQFSNSRSEMNVSTLELGDSALYLCASRTTSGSGGTQYFGPGTRLTVL.

This rearrangement joins TRBV7-9 to TRBJ1-4; possibly TRBD1 for D (5 bases). V shed 4 bases and J shed 4 bases, with 16 bases lying between them. Germline V gene data show CDR1 as SEHNR and CDR2 as FQNEAQ (reference sequence). This CDR3 comprises 16 residues. The CDR3 loop is CASSSPRGTINEKLFF. In DNA, the CDR3 is TGTGCCAGCAGCTCCCCCCGAGGGACCATTAATGAAAAACTGTTTTTT. The whole variable domain, filled in from reference TRBV7-9 and TRBJ1-4, reads DTGVSQNPRHKITKRGQNVTFRCDPISEHNRLYWYRQTLGQGPEFLTYFQNEAQLEKSRLLSDRFSAERPKGSFSTLEIQRTEQGDSAMYLCASSSPRGTINEKLFFGSGTQLSVL.

The J gene is TRBJ1-2, the V gene TRBV4-1; D not resolved. V lost 0 bases to trimming and J lost 8 bases, with 7 bases between them. The CDR3 loop spans 12 amino acids. CDR1 MGHRA and CDR2 YSYEKL come from the germline V gene. CDR3 DNA sequence: TGCGCCAGCAGCCAAGAGTCACGGGGCTACACCTTC. Translated: CASSQESRGYTF.

For the CDR3, the DNA is TGTGCCAGCAGCTTATCCCCGTTCCTACGGGATGGCTACACCTTC. Translating it yields CASSLSPFLRDGYTF. The chain carries TRBV7-2 and TRBJ1-2; D is unresolved. The CDR3 has 15 residues. Germline CDR1 is SGHTA and CDR2 is FQGNSA. Deletions cut 2 bases from V and 6 bases from J, with 16 bases between. The full variable domain, its missing parts supplied by reference TRBV7-2 and TRBJ1-2, is GAGVSQSPSNKVTEKGKDVELRCDPISGHTALYWYRQSLGQGLEFLIYFQGNSAPDKSGLPSDRFSAERTGGSVSTLTIQRTQQEDSAVYLCASSLSPFLRDGYTFGSGTRLTVV.

The V call is TRBV9, the J call TRBJ1-2; a weak D match, TRBD1 (5 bases). Germline V gene lookup returns CDR1 SGDLS and CDR2 YYNGEE. This CDR3 has 14 amino acids. V lost 0 bases and J 7 bases, leaving 13 bases between the germline ends. CDR3 sequence reads: CASSVAGEFGGYTF. The CDR3 bases are TGTGCCAGCAGCGTAGCGGGGGAGTTCGGTGGCTACACCTTC. Based on the CDR3 plus reference TRBV9 and TRBJ1-2, the full variable domain is DSGVTQTPKHLITATGQRVTLRCSPRSGDLSVYWYQQSLDQGLQFLIQYYNGEERAKGNILERFSAQQFPDLHSELNLSSLELGDSALYFCASSVAGEFGGYTFGSGTRLTVV.

The gene calls are TRBV5-1 and TRBJ2-7; possible D gene TRBD1, 6 bases. CDR1 and CDR2 from the germline V gene are SGHRS and YFSETQ. The ends were cut back, 0 bases at V and 4 bases at J, with 23 bases in the middle. This CDR3 is 18 amino acids long. The CDR3 DNA reads TGCGCCAGCAGCTTGGCCTCGGAACAGGGAAAAATTAGGTACGAGCAGTACTTC. The encoded protein is CASSLASEQGKIRYEQYF.

The rearrangement joins TRBV11-1 to TRBJ1-1, with D unclear. Germline CDR1 SGHAT, CDR2 FQDESV (reference sequence). This CDR3 has 14 residues. With 3 bases removed from V and 5 bases from J, the gap between germline ends came to 13 bases. The CDR3 nucleotides read TGTGCCAGCAGCTTGCAGATGGAGAGGACTGAAGCTTTCTTT. It is translated as CASSLQMERTEAFF.

The CDR3 DNA is TGTGCCAGCACTCCGGGGACAGATACGCAGTATTTT. It specifies CASTPGTDTQYF. The chain is built from TRBV28 and TRBJ2-3; possible D gene TRBD2, 5 bases. The CDR3 runs to 12 residues. V was shortened by 7 bases and J by 3 bases, with 8 bases between the two germline ends. The germline CDR1 and CDR2 sequences are MDHEN and SYDVKM.

The chain is built from TRBV5-1 and TRBJ1-1, with D tentatively TRBD1 (6 bases). V lost 3 bases and J 5 bases, leaving 14 bases between the germline ends. There are 14 residues in the CDR3. Germline loops: CDR1 SGHRS, CDR2 YFSETQ. CDR3 nucleotides: TGCGCCAGCAGCTCCAGGGGTGTCGGAACTGAAGCTTTCTTT. Translating gives CASSSRGVGTEAFF.

This clone has just one count. V and J are TRBV9 and TRBJ2-5; 7 bases map to TRBD2. V shed 2 bases, J shed 2 bases, and the junction held 9 bases outside the gene matches. Germline assignment: CDR1 SGDLS and CDR2 YYNGEE. The CDR3 runs 16 residues. CDR3 sequence reads: CASSVGGIIDQETQYF. The CDR3 bases are TGTGCCAGCAGCGTCGGGGGGATTATAGATCAAGAGACCCAGTACTTC. The complete variable domain, with remaining parts taken from reference TRBV9 and TRBJ2-5, reads DSGVTQTPKHLITATGQRVTLRCSPRSGDLSVYWYQQSLDQGLQFLIQYYNGEERAKGNILERFSAQQFPDLHSELNLSSLELGDSALYFCASSVGGIIDQETQYFGPGTRLLVL.

V and J are TRBV15 and TRBJ2-3, with D possibly being TRBD2 (5 bases). The V gene's germline CDR1 is LNHNV and CDR2 YYDKDF (reference sequence). Between the trimmed V and J ends, which lost 0 bases and 2 bases, there was a span of 9 bases. The CDR3 contains 15 residues. The CDR3 sequence is CATSRDRGPTDTQYF. The DNA for the CDR3 is TGTGCCACCAGCAGAGATCGGGGTCCCACAGATACGCAGTATTTT.

The chain joins TRBV5-5 to TRBJ1-4, with D perhaps TRBD1 (6 bases). This CDR3 region has 16 residues. The germline V gene has CDR1 SGHKS and CDR2 YYEKEE (reference sequence). V lost 4 bases and J lost 8, with 21 bases in between. The CDR3 nucleotides read TGTGCCAGCAGCGGGGCGATGACAGGAAGGAGGGAAAAACTGTTTTTT. Translating gives CASSGAMTGRREKLFF.

This chain connects TRBV10-3 to TRBJ2-7; 9 bases agree with TRBD1. CDR3 length: 16 residues. Germline V gene sequence: CDR1 ENHRY, CDR2 SYGVKD. J lost 2 bases, V lost 3 bases, and 8 bases had no gene match. The DNA for the CDR3 is TGTGCCATCAGTGACCCTACCGGGACAGGGACCTACGAGCAGTACTTC. Translating it yields CAISDPTGTGTYEQYF.

The CDR3 DNA is TGTGCCAGCTCACAAAACAGGGGGCAAGAGACCCAGTACTTC. Its protein is CASSQNRGQETQYF. The V call is TRBV18, the J call TRBJ2-5, with TRBD1 identical over 8 bases. The CDR3 contains 14 residues. The germline V gene encodes CDR1 KGHSH and CDR2 LQKENI. With V trimmed by 4 bases and J by 2 bases, 3 bases remained unmatched.

The DNA for the CDR3 is TGTGCCAGCAGCTTAGACGGCAGTAGGGGGGAAAAACTGTTTTTT. It encodes CASSLDGSRGEKLFF. The chain employs TRBV7-9 and TRBJ1-4; D might be TRBD1 (6 bases). CDR1 is SEHNR, CDR2 FQNEAQ, per germline (reference sequence). V gave up 1 base and J gave up 8 bases, with 14 bases separating them. There are 15 residues in the CDR3.

This chain uses TRBV2 with TRBJ2-3; 9 nucleotides align to TRBD2. The CDR3 contains 16 residues. The J segment lost 0 bases and the V segment lost 9 bases, leaving 10 bases of the junction unmatched. The germline V gene encodes CDR1 SNHLY and CDR2 FYNNEI. In DNA form, the CDR3 reads TGTGCCAGAAACCTGTGGCGGGAGGGTAGCACAGATACGCAGTATTTT. Its protein product is CARNLWREGSTDTQYF.

This clone ranks as medium-sized. The same CDR3 arises from other DNA sequences in this sample as well. The chain joins TRBV2 to TRBJ1-2; D is possibly TRBD1 (5 bases). Trimming cost V 6 bases and J 5 bases, with 22 bases left between them. The CDR3 consists of 16 residues. CDR1 and CDR2 from the germline V gene are SNHLY and FYNNEI. DNA for the CDR3: TGTGCCAGCAGACAACGGGCAGGGACCCTTCGTTATGGCTACACCTTC. Its protein is CASRQRAGTLRYGYTF.

The chain employs TRBV6-1 and TRBJ2-1, with 11 bases aligning to TRBD2. V dropped 4 bases and J dropped 9; count of bases not matched to a gene: 8. Looked up from germline, CDR1 is MNHNS and CDR2 is SASEGT. CDR3 length: 15 amino acids. The CDR3 nucleotides read TGTGCCAGCAGTGCTATAGCGGGAGGGAACAGTGAGCAGTTCTTC. Its protein product is CASSAIAGGNSEQFF.